This T cell receptor beta chain was identified in a study of blood T cell repertoires in COVID-19. Here immunoSEQ multiplex PCR was the method, and the copy in TCRdb shows in-frame clones only, minus some. The sample has 130,000 or so clones; 80% to 90% are singletons. The ends were cut back, 0 bases at V and 1 base at J, with 8 bases in the middle. The CDR3 spans 15 residues. Germline V lookup: CDR1 SGDLS, CDR2 YYNGEE. The chain carries TRBV9 and TRBJ1-3; tentatively, D is TRBD1 (5 bases). Sequencing was carried out using PBMCs or T cells enriched from blood (not recorded which). This clonotype was sampled from a man aged 35 to 55 with acute COVID-19. The CDR3 DNA reads TGTGCCAGCAGCGTAGAAGGGACTTCTGGAAACACCATATATTTT. It yields the protein CASSVEGTSGNTIYF.